The rows below give T cell receptor beta chains drawn from one sample of a study of shared clonotypes between healthy human individuals. Some clones are missing from TCRdb's copy, which holds only in-frame ones; the method was immunoSEQ multiplex PCR. The repertoire has 850,000 to 1,100,000 clones, 70% to 80% of them found once; the top ten carry about 0.94%. Sequencing used memory CD4+ T cells from PBMCs. These TCRs come from a man aged 18-30 years in good health. Some clones in this sample may be carry-over from other donors' samples. CDR3s include the opening cysteine and the closing phenylalanine or tryptophan. D genes are given only for firm matches. The listing skips clone size in some rows; elsewhere it reads once, few, many or a size class.

TRBJ1-1	TRBV11-2	NA	TRBD1	CASSLVRKVQGATEAFF	TGTGCCAGCAGCTTAGTTCGTAAAGTACAGGGGGCGACTGAAGCTTTCTTT
TRBJ2-3	TRBV4-1	NA	NA	CASSQFRNRVVSDTQYF	TGCGCCAGCAGCCAATTTCGAAACAGGGTCGTATCAGATACGCAGTATTTT
TRBJ2-1	TRBV7-8	NA	TRBD2	CASSRTSVEPGEQFF	TGTGCCAGCAGCCGTACTAGCGTAGAACCAGGTGAGCAGTTCTTC
TRBJ2-2	TRBV4-3	NA	NA	CASSLRGPNTGELFF	TGCGCCAGCAGCCTTCGCGGGCCGAACACCGGGGAGCTGTTTTTT
TRBJ2-1	TRBV7-3	NA	NA	CASSLNFGTQFF	TGTGCCAGCAGCTTAAATTTCGGGACCCAGTTCTTC
TRBJ2-1	TRBV5-4	few	NA	CASSLWPRDNEQFF	TGTGCCAGCAGCTTGTGGCCTAGAGACAATGAGCAGTTCTTC
TRBJ2-5	TRBV28	NA	TRBD1	CASSRGTGGSETQYF	TGTGCCAGCAGTCGGGGGACAGGGGGGTCGGAGACCCAGTACTTC
TRBJ1-1	TRBV5-1	NA	NA	CASSLSPNTEAFF	TGCGCCAGCAGCTTGTCTCCAAACACTGAAGCTTTCTTT
TRBJ2-1	TRBV2	NA	NA	CASIFMGSYNEQFF	TGTGCCAGCATCTTCATGGGCTCCTACAATGAGCAGTTCTTC
TRBJ2-7	TRBV28	NA	NA	CASSPSGGRSSYEQYF	TGTGCCAGCAGTCCCTCGGGGGGCAGGAGCTCCTACGAGCAGTACTTC
TRBJ2-2	TRBV4-3	NA	NA	CASSQENTGELFF	TGCGCCAGCAGCCAGGAGAACACCGGGGAGCTGTTTTTT
TRBJ2-7	TRBV2	few	NA	CASSGQGSSYEQYF	TGTGCCAGCAGTGGGCAGGGCAGCTCCTACGAGCAGTACTTC
TRBJ2-5	TRBV5-8	NA	TRBD1	CASSRLDRGQETQYF	TGTGCCAGCAGTCGACTGGACAGGGGCCAAGAGACCCAGTACTTC
TRBJ1-1	TRBV29-1	NA	NA	CSVEAGIEAFF	TGCAGCGTTGAGGCAGGGATTGAAGCTTTCTTT
TRBJ2-1	TRBV18	NA	NA	CASSPSVSGYNEQFF	TGTGCCAGCTCACCGTCGGTTAGCGGATACAATGAGCAGTTCTTC
TRBJ2-7	TRBV5-1	NA	TRBD2	CASSILAGGFYEQYF	TGCGCCAGCAGCATACTAGCGGGAGGCTTCTACGAGCAGTACTTC
TRBJ1-2	TRBV7-9	NA	NA	CASSPPAQGGYGYTF	TGTGCCAGCAGCCCACCAGCCCAGGGCGGCTATGGCTACACCTTC
TRBJ1-2	TRBV4-2	NA	NA	CASSQEFPAPYTF	TGTGCCAGCAGCCAAGAATTCCCAGCCCCCTACACCTTC
TRBJ2-1	TRBV10-3	NA	TRBD2	CAISGLAGESYNEQFF	TGTGCCATCAGTGGTTTAGCGGGAGAATCCTACAATGAGCAGTTCTTC
TRBJ2-7	TRBV5-1	NA	NA	CASSLAGGAYEQYF	TGCGCCAGCAGCTTGGCAGGCGGGGCCTACGAGCAGTACTTC
TRBJ2-7	TRBV9	NA	TRBD2	CASSVATSGPSYEQYF	TGTGCCAGCAGCGTAGCTACTAGCGGCCCCTCCTACGAGCAGTACTTC
TRBJ2-3	TRBV2	many	TRBD1	CASSEYGTGLTDTQYF	TGTGCCAGCAGTGAATACGGGACAGGGCTCACAGATACGCAGTATTTT
TRBJ2-5	TRBV11-2	NA	NA	CASSLVRDETQYF	TGTGCCAGCAGCTTGGTGAGGGACGAGACCCAGTACTTC
TRBJ2-5	TRBV10-2	NA	TRBD1	CASTYRGGQETQYF	TGCGCCAGCACCTACAGGGGCGGCCAAGAGACCCAGTACTTC
TRBJ1-2	TRBV6-6	NA	TRBD1	CASSVSRDSAYGYTF	TGTGCCAGCAGTGTTAGCCGGGACAGTGCCTATGGCTACACCTTC
TRBJ2-3	TRBV6-4	NA	NA	CASSSGASTDTQYF	TGTGCCAGCAGTTCCGGGGCGAGCACAGATACGCAGTATTTT
TRBJ1-2	TRBV9	NA	TRBD1	CASSVAEGPGQGLNGYTF	TGTGCCAGCAGCGTAGCCGAAGGGCCGGGACAGGGGCTGAATGGCTACACCTTC
TRBJ2-1	TRBV9	NA	TRBD1	CASSSRQGSYNEQFF	TGTGCCAGCAGCTCACGACAGGGGTCCTACAATGAGCAGTTCTTC
TRBJ2-5	TRBV30	NA	TRBD2	CAWGPGTRVETQYF	TGTGCCTGGGGACCCGGGACTAGGGTAGAGACCCAGTACTTC
TRBJ2-4	TRBV10-1	many	NA	CASSEGGSKNIQYF	TGCGCCAGCAGTGAAGGGGGATCCAAAAACATTCAGTACTTC
TRBJ2-3	TRBV5-1	NA	TRBD2	CASSLGGLFGTDTQYF	TGCGCCAGCAGCTTGGGGGGACTATTCGGCACAGATACGCAGTATTTT
TRBJ2-2	TRBV19	few	TRBD1	CASSIVQGTGELFF	TGTGCCAGTAGTATAGTACAGGGGACCGGGGAGCTGTTTTTT
TRBJ1-1	TRBV2	NA	NA	CASSEAGRNTEAFF	TGTGCCAGCAGTGAAGCAGGGCGGAACACTGAAGCTTTCTTT
TRBJ2-5	TRBV28	NA	TRBD2	CASTRWAGGGETQYF	TGTGCCAGCACCAGGTGGGCGGGAGGCGGGGAGACCCAGTACTTC
TRBJ1-4	TRBV9	NA	NA	CASSKSGGNLEGKLFF	TGTGCCAGCAGCAAAAGCGGGGGGAATCTTGAGGGAAAACTGTTTTTT
TRBJ2-1	TRBV5-1	once	TRBD2	CASSLASGSYNEQFF	TGCGCCAGCAGCTTGGCGAGCGGGAGTTACAATGAGCAGTTCTTC
TRBJ1-3	TRBV28	NA	NA	CASTLPGAGNTIYF	TGTGCCAGCACCCTCCCGGGGGCGGGAAACACCATATATTTT
TRBJ2-2	TRBV11-3	NA	NA	CASQTHSTGELFF	TGTGCCAGTCAGACCCACTCCACCGGGGAGCTGTTTTTT
TRBJ2-2	TRBV7-8	few	NA	CASSANRRTNTGELFF	TGTGCCAGCAGCGCCAACAGGCGGACGAACACCGGGGAGCTGTTTTTT
TRBJ2-2	TRBV5-1	NA	NA	CASSRSADTANTGELFF	TGCGCCAGCAGCCGTTCCGCGGACACCGCGAACACCGGGGAGCTGTTTTTT
TRBJ1-4	TRBV7-8	NA	NA	CASSLEAGEKLFF	TGTGCCAGCAGCTTAGAGGCGGGGGAAAAACTGTTTTTT
TRBJ1-5	TRBV10-3	NA	NA	CAISESGANQPQHF	TGTGCCATCAGTGAGTCAGGGGCCAATCAGCCCCAGCATTTT